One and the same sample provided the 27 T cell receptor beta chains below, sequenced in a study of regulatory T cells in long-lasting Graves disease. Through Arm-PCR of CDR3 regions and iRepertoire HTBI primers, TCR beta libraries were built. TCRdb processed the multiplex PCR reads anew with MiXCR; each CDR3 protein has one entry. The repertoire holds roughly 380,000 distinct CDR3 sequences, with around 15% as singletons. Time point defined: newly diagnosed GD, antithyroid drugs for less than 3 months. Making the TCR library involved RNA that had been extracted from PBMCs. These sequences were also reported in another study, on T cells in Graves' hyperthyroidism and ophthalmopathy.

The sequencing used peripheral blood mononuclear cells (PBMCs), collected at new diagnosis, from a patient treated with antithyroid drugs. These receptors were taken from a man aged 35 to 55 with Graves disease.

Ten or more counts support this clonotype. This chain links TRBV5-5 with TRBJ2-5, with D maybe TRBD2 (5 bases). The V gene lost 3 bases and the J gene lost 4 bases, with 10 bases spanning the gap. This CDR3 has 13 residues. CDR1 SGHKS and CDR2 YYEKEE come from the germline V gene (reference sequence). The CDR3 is CASSWLGRETQYF. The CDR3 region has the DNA TGTGCCAGCAGCTGGCTTGGGAGAGAGACCCAGTACTTC.

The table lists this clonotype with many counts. As DNA, the CDR3 is TGCAGTGCGGACAGGGTTAACACTGAAGCTTTCTTT. It yields the protein CSADRVNTEAFF. The chain uses TRBV20-1 and TRBJ1-1; the match to TRBD1 covers 8 bases. The ends lost 6 bases at V and 2 bases at J; junction bases unmatched: 2. This CDR3 comprises 12 residues. Germline V gene lookup returns CDR1 DFQATT and CDR2 SNEGSKA (reference sequence).

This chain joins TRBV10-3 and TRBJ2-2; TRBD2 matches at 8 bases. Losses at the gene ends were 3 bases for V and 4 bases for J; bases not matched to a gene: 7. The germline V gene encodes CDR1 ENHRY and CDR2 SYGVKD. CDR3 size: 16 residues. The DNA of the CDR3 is TGTGCCATCAGTGAAGCGGGGGACGGTGGCACCGGGGAGCTGTTTTTT. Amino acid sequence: CAISEAGDGGTGELFF.

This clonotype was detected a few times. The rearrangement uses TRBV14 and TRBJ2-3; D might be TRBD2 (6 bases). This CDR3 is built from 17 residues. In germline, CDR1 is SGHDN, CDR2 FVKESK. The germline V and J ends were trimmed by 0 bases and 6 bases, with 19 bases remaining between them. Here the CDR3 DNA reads TGTGCCAGCAGCCAAGAAGTCTCACCTCGGGGGTTGGATACGCAGTATTTT. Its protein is CASSQEVSPRGLDTQYF.

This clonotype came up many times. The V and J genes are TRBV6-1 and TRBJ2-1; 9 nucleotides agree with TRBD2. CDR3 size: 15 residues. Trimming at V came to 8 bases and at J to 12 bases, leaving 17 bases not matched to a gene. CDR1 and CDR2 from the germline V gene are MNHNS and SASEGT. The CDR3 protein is CASSIRGGAGIRQFF. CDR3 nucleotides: TGTGCCAGCTCTATACGCGGGGGGGCGGGTATCCGGCAGTTCTTC.

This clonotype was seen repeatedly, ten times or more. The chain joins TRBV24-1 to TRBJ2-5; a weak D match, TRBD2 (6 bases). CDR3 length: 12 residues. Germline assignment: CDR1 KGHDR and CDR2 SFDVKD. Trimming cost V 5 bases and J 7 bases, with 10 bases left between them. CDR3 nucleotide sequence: TGTGCCACCAGTGGAGTGGAGGGGACCCAGTACTTC. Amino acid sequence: CATSGVEGTQYF.

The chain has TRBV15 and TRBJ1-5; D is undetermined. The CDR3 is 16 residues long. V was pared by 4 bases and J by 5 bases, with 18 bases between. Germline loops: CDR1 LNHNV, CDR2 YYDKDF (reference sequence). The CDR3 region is CATSTLPQAGDQPQHF. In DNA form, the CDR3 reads TGTGCCACCAGCACCCTCCCCCAGGCCGGGGATCAGCCCCAGCATTTT.

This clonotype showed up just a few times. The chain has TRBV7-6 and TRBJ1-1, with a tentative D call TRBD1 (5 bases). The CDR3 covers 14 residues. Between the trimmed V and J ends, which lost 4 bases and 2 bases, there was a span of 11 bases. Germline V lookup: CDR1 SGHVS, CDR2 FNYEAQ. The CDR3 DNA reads TGTGCCAGCAGCTCGCGACGGGACAACACTGAAGCTTTCTTT. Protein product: CASSSRRDNTEAFF.

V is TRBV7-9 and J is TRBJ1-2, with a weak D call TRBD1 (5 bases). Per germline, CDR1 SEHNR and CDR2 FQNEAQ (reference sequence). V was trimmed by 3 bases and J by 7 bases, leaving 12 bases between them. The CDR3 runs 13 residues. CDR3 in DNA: TGTGCCAGCAGCTTGGCAGGGATTGGTGGCTACACCTTC. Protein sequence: CASSLAGIGGYTF. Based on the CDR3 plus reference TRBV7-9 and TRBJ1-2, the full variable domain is DTGVSQNPRHKITKRGQNVTFRCDPISEHNRLYWYRQTLGQGPEFLTYFQNEAQLEKSRLLSDRFSAERPKGSFSTLEIQRTEQGDSAMYLCASSLAGIGGYTFGSGTRLTVV.

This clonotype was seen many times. CDR3 sequence (DNA): TGCGCCAGCAGCCTAATACCGGGACCGGGGAATTCACCCCTCCACTTT. Its translation: CASSLIPGPGNSPLHF. The chain has TRBV5-1 and TRBJ1-6; the D gene is possibly TRBD1 (5 bases). From germline, CDR1 is SGHRS and CDR2 YFSETQ. CDR3 length: 16 residues. Deletions cut 4 bases from V and 7 bases from J, with 18 bases between.

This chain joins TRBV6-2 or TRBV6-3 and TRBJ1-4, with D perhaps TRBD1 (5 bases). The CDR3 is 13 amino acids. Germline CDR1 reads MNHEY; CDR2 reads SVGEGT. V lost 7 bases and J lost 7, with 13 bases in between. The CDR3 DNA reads TGTGCCAGCAAACACCATGGGGGTGAAAAACTGTTTTTT. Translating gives CASKHHGGEKLFF.

The CDR3 DNA follows: TGTGCCAGCAGTGACCAGGGGGCTTTCCATCAGCCCCAGCATTTT. This encodes CASSDQGAFHQPQHF. The J gene is TRBJ1-5, the V gene TRBV6-2 or TRBV6-3; the match to TRBD1 covers 8 bases. Germline assignment: CDR1 MNHEY and CDR2 SVGEGT. V trimming: 5 bases; J trimming: 5 bases; junction bases outside the gene matches: 8. CDR3 length: 15 amino acids.

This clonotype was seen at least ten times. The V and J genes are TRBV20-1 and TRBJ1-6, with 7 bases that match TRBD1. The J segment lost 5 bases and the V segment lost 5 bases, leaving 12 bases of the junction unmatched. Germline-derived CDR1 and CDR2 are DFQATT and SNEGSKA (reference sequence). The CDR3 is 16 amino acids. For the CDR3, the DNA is TGCAGTGCTCCCTCAGGGGGGACAGTTGATAATTCACCCCTCCACTTT. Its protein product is CSAPSGGTVDNSPLHF.

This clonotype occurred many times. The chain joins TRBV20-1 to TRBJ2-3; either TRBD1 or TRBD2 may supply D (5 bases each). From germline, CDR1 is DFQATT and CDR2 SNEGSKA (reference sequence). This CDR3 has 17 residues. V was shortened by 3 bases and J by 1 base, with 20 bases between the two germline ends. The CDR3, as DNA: TGCAGTGCTAGGGCCCCAGGGTTAAGGGGAGGCACAGATACGCAGTATTTT. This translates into CSARAPGLRGGTDTQYF.

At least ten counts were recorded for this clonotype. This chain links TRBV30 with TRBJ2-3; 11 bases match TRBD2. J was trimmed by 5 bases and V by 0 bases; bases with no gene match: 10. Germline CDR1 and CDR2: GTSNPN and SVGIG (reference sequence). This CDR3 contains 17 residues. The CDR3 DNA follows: TGTGCCTGGAGTGTACAGACTAGCGGGGCGGTCGGAGATACGCAGTATTTT. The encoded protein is CAWSVQTSGAVGDTQYF.

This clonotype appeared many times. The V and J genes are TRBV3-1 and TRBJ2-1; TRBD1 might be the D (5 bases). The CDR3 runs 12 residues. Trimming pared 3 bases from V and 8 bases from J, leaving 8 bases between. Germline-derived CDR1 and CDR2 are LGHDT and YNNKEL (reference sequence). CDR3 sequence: CASSQQGDEQFF. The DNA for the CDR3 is TGTGCCAGCAGCCAGCAGGGCGATGAGCAGTTCTTC.

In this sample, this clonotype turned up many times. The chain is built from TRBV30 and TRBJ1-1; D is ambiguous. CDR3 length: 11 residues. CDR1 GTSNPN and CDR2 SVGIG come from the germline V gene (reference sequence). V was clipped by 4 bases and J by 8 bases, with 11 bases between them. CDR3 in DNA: TGTGCCTGGAAGGGTTTTGGGGAAGCTTTCTTT. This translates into CAWKGFGEAFF.

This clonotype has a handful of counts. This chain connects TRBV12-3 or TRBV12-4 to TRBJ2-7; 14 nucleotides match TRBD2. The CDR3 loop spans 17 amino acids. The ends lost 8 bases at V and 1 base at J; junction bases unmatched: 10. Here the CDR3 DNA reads TGTGCCAGCGGACGGACTAGCGGGGGGCGTAGTTCCTACGAGCAGTACTTC. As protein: CASGRTSGGRSSYEQYF.

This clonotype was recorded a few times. CDR3 in DNA: TGCAGCGCTCTACCCTTCCTGACTAGCGGTGGAAGGGATGAGCAGTTCTTC. Protein: CSALPFLTSGGRDEQFF. The chain has TRBV29-1 and TRBJ2-1, with 9 bases lining up with TRBD2. This CDR3 has 17 residues. Germline trimming cut 7 bases from V and 8 bases from J; bases unmatched to any gene: 21. The germline gives CDR1 SQVTM, CDR2 ANQGSEA.

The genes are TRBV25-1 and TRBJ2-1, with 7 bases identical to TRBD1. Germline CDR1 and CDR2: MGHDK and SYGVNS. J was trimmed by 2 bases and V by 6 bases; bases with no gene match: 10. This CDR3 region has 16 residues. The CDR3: CASSKRTGTAYNEQFF. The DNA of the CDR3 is TGTGCCAGCAGCAAGCGTACCGGGACAGCCTACAATGAGCAGTTCTTC.

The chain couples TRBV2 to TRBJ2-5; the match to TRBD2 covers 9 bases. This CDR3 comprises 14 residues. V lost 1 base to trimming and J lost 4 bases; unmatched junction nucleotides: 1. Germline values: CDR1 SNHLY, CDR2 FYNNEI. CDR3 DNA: TGTGCCAGCAGTGAAGAGCGGGGGGCAGAGACCCAGTACTTC. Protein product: CASSEERGAETQYF. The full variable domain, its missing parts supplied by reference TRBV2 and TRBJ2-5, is EPEVTQTPSHQVTQMGQEVILRCVPISNHLYFYWYRQILGQKVEFLVSFYNNEISEKSEIFDDQFSVERPDGSNFTLKIRSTKLEDSAMYFCASSEERGAETQYFGPGTRLLVL.

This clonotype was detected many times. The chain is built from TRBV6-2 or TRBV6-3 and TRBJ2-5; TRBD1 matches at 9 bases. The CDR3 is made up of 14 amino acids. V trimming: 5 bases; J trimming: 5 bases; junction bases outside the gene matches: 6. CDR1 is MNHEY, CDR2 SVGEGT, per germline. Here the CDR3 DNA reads TGTGCCAGCAGTAACCCCGGACAGGGGGAGACCCAGTACTTC. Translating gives CASSNPGQGETQYF.

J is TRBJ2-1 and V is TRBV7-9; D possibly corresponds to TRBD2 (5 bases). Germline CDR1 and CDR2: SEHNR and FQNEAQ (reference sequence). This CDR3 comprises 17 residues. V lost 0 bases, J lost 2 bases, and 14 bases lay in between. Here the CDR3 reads CASSLALGLGAYNEQFF. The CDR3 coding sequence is TGTGCCAGCAGCTTAGCGCTCGGACTCGGAGCCTACAATGAGCAGTTCTTC.

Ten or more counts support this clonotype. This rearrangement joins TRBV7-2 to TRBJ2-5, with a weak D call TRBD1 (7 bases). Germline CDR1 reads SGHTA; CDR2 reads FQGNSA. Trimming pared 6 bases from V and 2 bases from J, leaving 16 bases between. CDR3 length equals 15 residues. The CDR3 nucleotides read TGTGCCAGCAGACCGCGGGACAGCGATCAAGAGACCCAGTACTTC. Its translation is CASRPRDSDQETQYF. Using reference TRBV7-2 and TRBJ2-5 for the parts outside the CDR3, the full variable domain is GAGVSQSPSNKVTEKGKDVELRCDPISGHTALYWYRQSLGQGLEFLIYFQGNSAPDKSGLPSDRFSAERTGGSVSTLTIQRTQQEDSAVYLCASRPRDSDQETQYFGPGTRLLVL.

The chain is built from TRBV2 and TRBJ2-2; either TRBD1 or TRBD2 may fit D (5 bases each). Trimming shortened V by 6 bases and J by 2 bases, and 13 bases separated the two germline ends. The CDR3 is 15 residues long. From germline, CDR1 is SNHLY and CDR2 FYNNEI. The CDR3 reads CASSLSRDNTGELFF. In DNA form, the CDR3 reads TGTGCCAGCAGCTTAAGCCGGGACAACACCGGGGAGCTGTTTTTT.

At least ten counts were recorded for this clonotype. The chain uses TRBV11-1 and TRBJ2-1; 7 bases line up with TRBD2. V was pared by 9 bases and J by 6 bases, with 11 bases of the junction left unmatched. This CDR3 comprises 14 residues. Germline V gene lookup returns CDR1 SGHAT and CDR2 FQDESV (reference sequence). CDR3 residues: CASSGRSQLNEQFF. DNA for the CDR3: TGTGCCAGTAGCGGGCGCTCACAACTCAATGAGCAGTTCTTC.

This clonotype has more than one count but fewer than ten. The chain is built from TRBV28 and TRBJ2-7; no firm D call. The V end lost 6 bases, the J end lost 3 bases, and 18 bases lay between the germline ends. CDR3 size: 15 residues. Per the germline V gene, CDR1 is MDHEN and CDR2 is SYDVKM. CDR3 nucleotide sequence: TGTGCCAGCAGACCCCGATCCAGCAAGGTCTACGAGCAGTACTTC. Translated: CASRPRSSKVYEQYF.